This entry describes one TCR beta chain. What it binds is unknown. These data come from a study of T cells in Graves' hyperthyroidism and ophthalmopathy. The wider study: Specimen type is peripheral blood, collected at initial diagnosis prior to any treatment. Study results and limitations: A model built on 13 V-J features separated ophthalmopathy from stable hyperthyroidism.

Amplification yielded TCR beta CDR3 regions, with RNA transcripts as the source. First-round RT-PCR of the TCR CDR3 relied on the HTBI primer set. TCRdb redid the calling of the multiplex PCR reads with MiXCR, one entry per CDR3 protein. The sample holds approximately 610,000 distinct CDR3 sequences, over 15% seen once. Uncontrolled infection, other autoimmune disease, pregnancy or lactation disqualified patients from enrolment. The study based diagnoses on clinical symptoms, serum thyroxine and TRAb, thyroid ultrasound and orbital computed tomography. This TCR was recovered from a woman under 30 with Graves' hyperthyroidism. Sample: blood.

The CDR3 DNA reads as TGTGCCAGCAGCCATGGGACTAGCGGGGGCCTGCTCTACGAGCAGTACTTC. This gives the protein CASSHGTSGGLLYEQYF. The gene calls are TRBV11-2 and TRBJ2-7; 14 bases align to TRBD2. The CDR3 consists of 17 residues. V gave up 5 bases and J gave up 3 bases; unmatched junction bases: 9. CDR1 is SGHAT, CDR2 FQNNGV, per germline. Drawing the rest from reference TRBV11-2 and TRBJ2-7, the complete variable domain is EAGVAQSPRYKIIEKRQSVAFWCNPISGHATLYWYQQILGQGPKLLIQFQNNGVVDDSQLPKDRFSAERLKGVDSTLKIQPAKLEDSAVYLCASSHGTSGGLLYEQYFGPGTRLTVT.